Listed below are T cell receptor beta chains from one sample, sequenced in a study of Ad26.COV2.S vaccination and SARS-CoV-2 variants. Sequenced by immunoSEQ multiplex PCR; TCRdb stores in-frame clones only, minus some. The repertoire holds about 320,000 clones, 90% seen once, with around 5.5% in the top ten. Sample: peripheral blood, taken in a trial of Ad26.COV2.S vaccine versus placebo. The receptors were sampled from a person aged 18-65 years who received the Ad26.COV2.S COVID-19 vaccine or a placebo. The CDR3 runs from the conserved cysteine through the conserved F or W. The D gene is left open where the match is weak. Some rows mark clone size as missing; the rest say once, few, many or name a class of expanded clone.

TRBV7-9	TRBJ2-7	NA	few	CASSLQNPSYEQYF	TGTGCCAGCAGCTTACAAAACCCGTCCTACGAGCAGTACTTC
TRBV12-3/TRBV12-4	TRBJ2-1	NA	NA	CASSQSNEQFF	TGTGCCAGCAGCCAGAGCAATGAGCAGTTCTTC
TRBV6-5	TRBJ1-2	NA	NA	CASSYGGLGYGYTF	TGTGCCAGCAGTTACGGGGGGCTGGGCTATGGCTACACCTTC
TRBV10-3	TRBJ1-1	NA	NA	CAISPTGLQLTEAFF	TGTGCCATCAGTCCGACGGGTCTTCAACTCACTGAAGCTTTCTTT
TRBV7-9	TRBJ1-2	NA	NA	CASRPTTGELVTGVEGYTF	TGTGCCAGCAGACCCACCACAGGAGAACTGGTAACAGGAGTTGAGGGCTACACCTTC
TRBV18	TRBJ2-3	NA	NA	CASSPTSADTQYF	TGTGCCAGCTCACCCACTTCTGCAGATACGCAGTATTTT
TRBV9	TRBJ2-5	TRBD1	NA	CASSPQPGQGAKETQYF	TGTGCCAGCAGCCCTCAACCGGGACAGGGGGCTAAGGAGACCCAGTACTTC
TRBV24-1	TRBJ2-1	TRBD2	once	CATSASGRSYNEQFF	TGTGCCACCAGCGCTAGCGGGAGATCCTACAATGAGCAGTTCTTC
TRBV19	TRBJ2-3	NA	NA	CASSIGPSTDTQYF	TGTGCCAGTAGTATAGGGCCTAGCACAGATACGCAGTATTTT
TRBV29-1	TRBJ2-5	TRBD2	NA	CSVPGPGGSQETQYF	TGCAGCGTTCCCGGCCCCGGGGGGAGCCAAGAGACCCAGTACTTC
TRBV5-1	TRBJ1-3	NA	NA	CASSLGFAGSGNTIYF	TGCGCCAGCAGCTTGGGGTTCGCGGGCTCTGGAAACACCATATATTTT
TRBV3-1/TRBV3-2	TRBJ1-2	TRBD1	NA	CASSRDSVHYGYTF	TGTGCCAGCAGTCGGGACAGCGTTCACTATGGCTACACCTTC
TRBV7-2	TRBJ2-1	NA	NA	CASSLVYGGTGNEQFF	TGTGCCAGCAGCTTAGTTTACGGCGGGACGGGTAATGAGCAGTTCTTC
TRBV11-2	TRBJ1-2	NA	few	CASSSLSRANYGYTF	TGTGCCAGCAGCTCCCTGTCTCGCGCGAACTATGGCTACACCTTC
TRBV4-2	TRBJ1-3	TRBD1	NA	CASSQDAGGFENTIYF	TGTGCCAGCAGCCAAGACGCAGGGGGATTTGAGAACACCATATATTTT
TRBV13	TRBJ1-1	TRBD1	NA	CASSERSGTGTSNTEAFF	TGTGCCAGCAGCGAAAGGTCCGGGACAGGGACCTCGAACACTGAAGCTTTCTTT
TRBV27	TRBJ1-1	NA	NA	CASSYRGPTTEAFF	TGTGCCAGCAGTTACCGGGGCCCGACCACTGAAGCTTTCTTT
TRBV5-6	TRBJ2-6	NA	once	CASSPVLWTASSGANVLTF	TGTGCCAGCAGCCCCGTGCTATGGACGGCTAGCTCTGGGGCCAACGTCCTGACTTTC
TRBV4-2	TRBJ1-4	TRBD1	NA	CASSQDALRTGFNEKLFF	TGTGCCAGCAGCCAAGATGCCTTGAGGACAGGTTTTAATGAAAAACTGTTTTTT
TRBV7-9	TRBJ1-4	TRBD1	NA	CASRAAGTGGEKLFF	TGTGCCAGCAGGGCAGCCGGGACAGGGGGTGAAAAACTGTTTTTT
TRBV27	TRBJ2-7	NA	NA	CASSFVSSGPFDEQYF	TGTGCCAGCAGTTTTGTTTCATCCGGCCCATTTGACGAGCAGTACTTC
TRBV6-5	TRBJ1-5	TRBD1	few	CASTMWAGGDQPQHF	TGTGCCAGCACGATGTGGGCAGGGGGCGATCAGCCCCAGCATTTT
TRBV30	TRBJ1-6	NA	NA	CAWSQFGYSPLHF	TGTGCCTGGAGCCAGTTCGGATATTCACCCCTCCACTTT
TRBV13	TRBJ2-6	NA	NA	CASSHRGGSGANVLTF	TGTGCCAGCAGTCATCGTGGGGGATCTGGGGCCAACGTCCTGACTTTC
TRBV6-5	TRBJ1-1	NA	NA	CASSSDRFRAFF	TGTGCCAGCAGTAGCGACAGATTCCGGGCTTTCTTT
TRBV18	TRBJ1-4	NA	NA	CASSRSINEKLFF	TGTGCCAGCTCCCGATCGATTAATGAAAAACTGTTTTTT
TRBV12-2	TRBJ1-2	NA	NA	CASRPGQGYYGYTF	TGTGCAAGTCGACCGGGACAGGGCTACTATGGCTACACCTTC
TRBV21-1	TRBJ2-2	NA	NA	CASSKDWTGDTGELFF	TGTGCCAGCAGCAAAGATTGGACAGGAGACACCGGGGAGCTGTTTTTT
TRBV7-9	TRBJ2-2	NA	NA	CASSLVRGADTGELFF	TGTGCCAGCAGCTTAGTTAGGGGGGCTGACACCGGGGAGCTGTTTTTT
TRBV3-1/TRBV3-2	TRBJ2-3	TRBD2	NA	CASSGLAGTDTQYF	TGTGCCAGCAGCGGACTAGCGGGCACAGATACGCAGTATTTT
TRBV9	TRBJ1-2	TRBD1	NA	CASAPTTGLGGYTF	TGTGCCAGCGCCCCCACGACAGGGCTAGGTGGCTACACCTTC
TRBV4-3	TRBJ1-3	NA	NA	CASSQDPGAGNTIYF	TGCGCCAGCAGCCAAGATCCCGGGGCCGGAAACACCATATATTTT
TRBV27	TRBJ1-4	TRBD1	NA	CASSFGQANEKLFF	TGTGCCAGCAGTTTCGGACAGGCTAATGAAAAACTGTTTTTT
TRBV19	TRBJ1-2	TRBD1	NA	CASKKTGVSYGYTF	TGTGCCAGTAAAAAAACAGGGGTTAGCTATGGCTACACCTTC
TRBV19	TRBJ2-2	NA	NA	CASRGVNTGELFF	TGTGCCAGTAGAGGGGTGAACACCGGGGAGCTGTTTTTT
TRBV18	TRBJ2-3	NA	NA	CASSPDRSKDTQYF	TGTGCCAGCTCACCAGACAGGAGCAAAGATACGCAGTATTTT
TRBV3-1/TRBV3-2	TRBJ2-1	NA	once	CASSQDLGRQFF	TGTGCCAGCAGCCAAGATTTAGGACGCCAGTTCTTC
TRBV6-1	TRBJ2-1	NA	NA	CASSDYSFSYNEQFF	TGTGCCAGCAGTGATTACAGTTTTTCCTACAATGAGCAGTTCTTC
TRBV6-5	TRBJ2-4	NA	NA	CASSSDRRKNIQYF	TGTGCCAGCAGTTCTGACAGAAGGAAAAACATTCAGTACTTC
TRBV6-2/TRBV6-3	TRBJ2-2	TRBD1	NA	CASSYSTDPLGQGLAGELFF	TGTGCCAGCAGTTACTCGACTGACCCCTTGGGACAGGGGCTCGCCGGGGAGCTGTTTTTT
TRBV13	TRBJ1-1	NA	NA	CASSLPENTEAFF	TGTGCCAGCAGCTTACCAGAGAACACTGAAGCTTTCTTT
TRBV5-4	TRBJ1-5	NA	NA	CASSFTVTGGSNQPQHF	TGTGCCAGCAGCTTTACGGTTACGGGTGGGAGCAATCAGCCCCAGCATTTT
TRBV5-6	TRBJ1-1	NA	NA	CASSFVFPPEAFF	TGTGCCAGCAGCTTCGTATTTCCTCCTGAAGCTTTCTTT
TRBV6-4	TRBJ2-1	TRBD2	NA	CASPLGTSSVILLYNEQFF	TGTGCCAGCCCCCTAGGGACTAGCAGCGTGATTTTACTCTACAATGAGCAGTTCTTC
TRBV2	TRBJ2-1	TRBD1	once	CATDRGSYNEQFF	TGTGCCACAGACAGGGGTTCCTACAATGAGCAGTTCTTC
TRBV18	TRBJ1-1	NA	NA	CASSPREAEAFF	TGTGCCAGCTCACCGAGGGAGGCTGAAGCTTTCTTT
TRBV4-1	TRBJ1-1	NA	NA	CASSQGVRVELNTEAFF	TGCGCCAGCAGCCAAGGGGTGCGGGTAGAGCTGAACACTGAAGCTTTCTTT
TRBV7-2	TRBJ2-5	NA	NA	CASSLAGSGETQYF	TGTGCCAGCAGCTTAGCGGGATCGGGGGAGACCCAGTACTTC
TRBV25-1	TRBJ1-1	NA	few	CASSPRPPTANTEAFF	TGTGCCAGCAGTCCCCGTCCGCCGACAGCCAACACTGAAGCTTTCTTT
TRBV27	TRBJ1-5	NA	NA	CASSFSQDQPQHF	TGTGCCAGCAGTTTCTCTCAGGATCAGCCCCAGCATTTT
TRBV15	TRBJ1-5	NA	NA	CATSRDPWGRVGNQPQHF	TGTGCCACCAGCAGAGACCCTTGGGGAAGGGTGGGAAATCAGCCCCAGCATTTT
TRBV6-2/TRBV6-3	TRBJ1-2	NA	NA	CASSDEYYGYTF	TGTGCCAGCAGTGACGAGTACTATGGCTACACCTTC
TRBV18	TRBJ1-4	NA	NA	CASSARVLNEKLFF	TGTGCCAGCTCAGCCAGGGTGTTAAATGAAAAACTGTTTTTT
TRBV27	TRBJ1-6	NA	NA	CASSLFQTGRGSPLHF	TGTGCCAGCAGTCTCTTCCAAACAGGACGTGGTTCACCCCTCCACTTT
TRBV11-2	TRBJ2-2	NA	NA	CAIGERWNTGELFF	TGTGCCATTGGGGAACGGTGGAACACCGGGGAGCTGTTTTTT